The clone carrying this T cell receptor (beta chain) was picked up many times. As yet, its antigen is unknown. Time point in this sample: persistent/refractory GD, antithyroid drugs over 5 years with positive TRAb. TCR sequences were obtained from RNA taken from PBMCs. This record belongs to a study of regulatory T cells in long-lasting Graves disease. Study-level findings and limits: Favored gene segments in persistent disease were TRBV28, TRBJ1-2 and TRBJ2-5.

Trimming left V 0 bases short and J 2 bases short, with 20 bases between. The germline V gene has CDR1 MNHEY and CDR2 SVGAGI. This CDR3 is built from 18 residues. iRepertoire HTBI primers and Arm-PCR of CDR3 regions built TCR beta libraries. TCRdb reprocessed the multiplex PCR reads with MiXCR, giving one entry per CDR3 protein. The repertoire holds about 470,000 distinct CDR3 sequences, around 21% seen once, with 6.5% to 8% in the top ten. This specimen consisted of peripheral blood mononuclear cells (PBMCs), obtained when the disease was refractory, from a patient treated with antithyroid drugs. This receptor was taken from a female donor with Graves disease. The genes are TRBV6-5 and TRBJ2-7; D may be TRBD2 (5 bases). CDR3: CASSYSMGPPKTTYEQYF. The CDR3 DNA reads TGTGCCAGCAGTTACTCGATGGGCCCCCCCAAGACTACCTACGAGCAGTACTTC.